The T cell receptor beta chain described here comes from a study of T cells in Graves' hyperthyroidism and ophthalmopathy. Study-level background: Specimen type is peripheral blood, collected at initial diagnosis prior to any treatment.

Germline CDR1 and CDR2: DFQATT and SNEGSKA (reference sequence). The CDR3 covers 14 residues. TCR beta CDR3 regions were amplified from RNA transcripts. First-round RT-PCR of the TCR CDR3 relied on the HTBI primer set. A single record per CDR3 protein comes from TCRdb applying MiXCR to the multiplex PCR reads. The sample has 340,000 or so distinct CDR3 sequences; around a sixth are singletons. Concerning this clonotype: The germline gene is not matched at one end of the junction; a read error may be the cause.

The chain recombines TRBV20-1 with TRBJ1-3; D call uncertain. The TCR originated in a woman between 45 and 65 years old with Graves' hyperthyroidism. Sequencing was carried out using blood. In DNA, the CDR3 is TGCAGTGCTAGAGTCGGTGGATCTGGAAACACCACATATTTT. The encoded protein is CSARVGGSGNTTYF.